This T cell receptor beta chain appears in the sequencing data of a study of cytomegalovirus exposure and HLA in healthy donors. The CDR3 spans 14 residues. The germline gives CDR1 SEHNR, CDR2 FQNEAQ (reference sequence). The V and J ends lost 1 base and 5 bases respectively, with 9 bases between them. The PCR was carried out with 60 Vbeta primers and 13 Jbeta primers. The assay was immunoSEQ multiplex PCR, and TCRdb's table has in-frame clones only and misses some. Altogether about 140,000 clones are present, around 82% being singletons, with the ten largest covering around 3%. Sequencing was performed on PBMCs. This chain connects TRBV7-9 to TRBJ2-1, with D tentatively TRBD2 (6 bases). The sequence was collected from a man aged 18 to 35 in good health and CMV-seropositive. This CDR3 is CASSLGGTNNEQFF. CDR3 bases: TGTGCCAGCAGCTTAGGCGGGACCAACAATGAGCAGTTCTTC. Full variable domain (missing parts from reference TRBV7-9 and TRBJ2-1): DTGVSQNPRHKITKRGQNVTFRCDPISEHNRLYWYRQTLGQGPEFLTYFQNEAQLEKSRLLSDRFSAERPKGSFSTLEIQRTEQGDSAMYLCASSLGGTNNEQFFGPGTRLTVL.